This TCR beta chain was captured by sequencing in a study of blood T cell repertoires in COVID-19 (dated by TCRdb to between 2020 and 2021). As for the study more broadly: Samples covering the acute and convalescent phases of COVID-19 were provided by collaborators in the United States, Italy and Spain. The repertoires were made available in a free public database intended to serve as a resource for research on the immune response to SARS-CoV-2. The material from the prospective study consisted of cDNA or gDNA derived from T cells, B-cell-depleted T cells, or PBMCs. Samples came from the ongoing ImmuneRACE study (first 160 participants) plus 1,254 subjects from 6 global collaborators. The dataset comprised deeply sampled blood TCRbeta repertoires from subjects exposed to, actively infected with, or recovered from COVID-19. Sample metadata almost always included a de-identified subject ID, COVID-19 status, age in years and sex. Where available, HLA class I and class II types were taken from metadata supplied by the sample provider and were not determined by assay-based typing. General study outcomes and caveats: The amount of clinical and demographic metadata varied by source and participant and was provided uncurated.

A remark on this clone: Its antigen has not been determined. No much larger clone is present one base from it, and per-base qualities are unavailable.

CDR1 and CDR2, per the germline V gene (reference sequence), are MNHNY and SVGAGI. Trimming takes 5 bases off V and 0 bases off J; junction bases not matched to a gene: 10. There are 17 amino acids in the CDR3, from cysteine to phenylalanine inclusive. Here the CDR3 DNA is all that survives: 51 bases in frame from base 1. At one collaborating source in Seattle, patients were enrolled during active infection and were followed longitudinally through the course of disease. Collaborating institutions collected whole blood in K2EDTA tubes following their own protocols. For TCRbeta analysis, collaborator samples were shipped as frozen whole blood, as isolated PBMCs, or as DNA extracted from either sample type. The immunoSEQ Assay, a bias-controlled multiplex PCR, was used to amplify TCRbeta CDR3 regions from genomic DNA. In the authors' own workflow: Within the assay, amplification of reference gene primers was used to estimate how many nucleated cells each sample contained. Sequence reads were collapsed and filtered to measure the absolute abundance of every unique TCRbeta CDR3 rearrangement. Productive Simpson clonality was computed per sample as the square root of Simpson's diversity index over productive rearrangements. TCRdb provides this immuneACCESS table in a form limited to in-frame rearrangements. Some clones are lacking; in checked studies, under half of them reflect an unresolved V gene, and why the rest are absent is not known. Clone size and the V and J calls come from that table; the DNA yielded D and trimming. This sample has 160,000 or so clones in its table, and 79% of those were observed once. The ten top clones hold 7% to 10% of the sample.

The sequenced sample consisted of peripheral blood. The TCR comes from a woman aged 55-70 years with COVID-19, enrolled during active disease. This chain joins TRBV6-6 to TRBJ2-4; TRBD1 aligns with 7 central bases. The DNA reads TGTGCCAGCAGTCCTGACAGGGTCAACTTAGCCAAAAACATTCAGTACTTC. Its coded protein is CASSPDRVNLAKNIQYF.